This is a list of T cell receptor beta chains from one sample in a study of control samples from healthy donors and cancer patients. Data came from immunoSEQ multiplex PCR; TCRdb stores just in-frame clones and leaves some out. The sample includes some 76,000 clones, roughly 86% of them seen just once. Material: PBMCs. These receptors originate from a man aged 55 to 70 with lung cancer. Both conserved end residues are trimmed from each CDR3.

CDR3 length: 12; J gene: TRBJ2-7; V gene: TRBV27; CDR3 protein: ASSSRQSSYEQY
CDR3 length: 17; J gene: TRBJ2-5; V gene: TRBV11-3; CDR3 protein: ASSSYRELSGGAGEAQY
CDR3 length: 10; J gene: TRBJ2-5; V gene: TRBV7-2; CDR3 protein: ASSLWGETQY
CDR3 length: 11; J gene: TRBJ1-2; V gene: TRBV24-1; CDR3 protein: ATSRGQDMGYT
CDR3 length: 13; J gene: TRBJ1-5; V gene: TRBV27; CDR3 protein: ASSSPGESNQPQH
CDR3 length: 14; J gene: TRBJ1-1; V gene: TRBV5-1; CDR3 protein: ASSAKTGGEYTEAF
CDR3 length: 9; J gene: TRBJ2-1; V gene: TRBV6-2/TRBV6-3; CDR3 protein: ASSYRAEQF
CDR3 length: 11; J gene: TRBJ2-6; V gene: TRBV9; CDR3 protein: ASSVPGANVLT
CDR3 length: 10; J gene: TRBJ1-2; V gene: TRBV5-6; CDR3 protein: ASSAIDYGYT
CDR3 length: 14; J gene: TRBJ1-1; V gene: TRBV9; CDR3 protein: ASSVVGGPMNTEAF
CDR3 length: 13; J gene: TRBJ2-5; V gene: TRBV7-8; CDR3 protein: ASSRQGLYQETQY
CDR3 length: 13; J gene: TRBJ1-4; V gene: TRBV6-5; CDR3 protein: ASSSRDFSNEKLF
CDR3 length: 14; J gene: TRBJ2-5; V gene: TRBV6-1; CDR3 protein: ASSEGAALPLETQY
CDR3 length: 10; J gene: TRBJ1-5; V gene: TRBV18; CDR3 protein: ASSLTGMPQH
CDR3 length: 13; J gene: TRBJ2-5; V gene: TRBV25-1; CDR3 protein: ASRMGDSTHETQY
CDR3 length: 11; J gene: TRBJ1-1; V gene: TRBV12-3/TRBV12-4; CDR3 protein: ASRRAGDTEAF
CDR3 length: 12; J gene: TRBJ2-3; V gene: TRBV30; CDR3 protein: AWSLTGGTDTQY
CDR3 length: 12; J gene: TRBJ1-5; V gene: TRBV15; CDR3 protein: ATSRDRGNQPQH
CDR3 length: 12; J gene: TRBJ2-3; V gene: TRBV5-1; CDR3 protein: ASSFEGSTDTQY
CDR3 length: 13; J gene: TRBJ1-2; V gene: TRBV5-4; CDR3 protein: ASSLKSSQGAGYT
CDR3 length: 11; J gene: TRBJ1-1; V gene: TRBV7-2; CDR3 protein: ASSPPGQGEAF
CDR3 length: 11; J gene: TRBJ1-1; V gene: TRBV11-3; CDR3 protein: ASSLGGNTEAF
CDR3 length: 9; J gene: TRBJ2-1; V gene: TRBV6-5; CDR3 protein: APSWGNEQF
CDR3 length: 13; J gene: TRBJ2-6; V gene: TRBV3-1/TRBV3-2; CDR3 protein: ASSHGESGANVLT
CDR3 length: 11; J gene: TRBJ1-1; V gene: TRBV18; CDR3 protein: ASSPGQDTEAF
CDR3 length: 13; J gene: TRBJ1-5; V gene: TRBV2; CDR3 protein: ASRRGGGENQPQH
CDR3 length: 14; J gene: TRBJ1-2; V gene: TRBV25-1; CDR3 protein: ASSELGEGLNYGYT
CDR3 length: 15; J gene: TRBJ2-1; V gene: TRBV3-1/TRBV3-2; CDR3 protein: ASSRRTSGGLRNEQF
CDR3 length: 12; J gene: TRBJ1-3; V gene: TRBV4-1; CDR3 protein: ASNTGAGGNTIY
CDR3 length: 16; J gene: TRBJ2-2; V gene: TRBV18; CDR3 protein: ASSPLLPGQGNTGELF
CDR3 length: 14; J gene: TRBJ2-3; V gene: TRBV5-1; CDR3 protein: ASTTRGRSSTDTQY
CDR3 length: 14; J gene: TRBJ2-7; V gene: TRBV4-1; CDR3 protein: ASSRDGDSPSYEQY
CDR3 length: 12; J gene: TRBJ1-1; V gene: TRBV5-1; CDR3 protein: ASSPGTEGTEAF
CDR3 length: 12; J gene: TRBJ1-1; V gene: TRBV10-1; CDR3 protein: ASSEGTWNTEAF
CDR3 length: 13; J gene: TRBJ1-2; V gene: TRBV7-9; CDR3 protein: ASSYKDRGGWGYT
CDR3 length: 11; J gene: TRBJ1-5; V gene: TRBV4-2; CDR3 protein: ASSQDSNQPQH
CDR3 length: 14; J gene: TRBJ2-5; V gene: TRBV4-2; CDR3 protein: ASSQDFGGEGETQY
CDR3 length: 13; J gene: TRBJ1-4; V gene: TRBV2; CDR3 protein: ASRRQGIQDEKLF
CDR3 length: 13; J gene: TRBJ2-5; V gene: TRBV5-5; CDR3 protein: ASSPPHGAGETQY
CDR3 length: 14; J gene: TRBJ1-4; V gene: TRBV11-3; CDR3 protein: ASSLSQGKANEKLF
CDR3 length: 12; J gene: TRBJ2-2; V gene: TRBV7-9; CDR3 protein: ASSKSDNTGELF
CDR3 length: 17; J gene: TRBJ2-6; V gene: TRBV3-1/TRBV3-2; CDR3 protein: ASSQEFGTGGIGANVLT
CDR3 length: 13; J gene: TRBJ2-1; V gene: TRBV9; CDR3 protein: ASSELGRAYNEQF
CDR3 length: 12; J gene: TRBJ2-5; V gene: TRBV24-1; CDR3 protein: ATSDIRFSLTQY
CDR3 length: 10; J gene: TRBJ2-3; V gene: TRBV5-4; CDR3 protein: ASSPSTDTQY
CDR3 length: 14; J gene: TRBJ2-1; V gene: TRBV5-1; CDR3 protein: ASSPPTDGPYNEQF
CDR3 length: 10; J gene: TRBJ2-1; V gene: TRBV10-3; CDR3 protein: AISDRSDEQF
CDR3 length: 13; J gene: TRBJ1-6; V gene: TRBV3-1/TRBV3-2; CDR3 protein: ASSQDSVGWSPLH
CDR3 length: 12; J gene: TRBJ1-1; V gene: TRBV19; CDR3 protein: ASMQQGRNTEAF
CDR3 length: 11; J gene: TRBJ2-7; V gene: TRBV7-9; CDR3 protein: ASRPGQWPGQY
CDR3 length: 11; J gene: TRBJ2-2; V gene: TRBV29-1; CDR3 protein: SAQGTGPGELF
CDR3 length: 16; J gene: TRBJ2-3; V gene: TRBV1; CDR3 protein: TSSQDECNGFGTDTQY
CDR3 length: 13; J gene: TRBJ2-1; V gene: TRBV11-3; CDR3 protein: ASSPPGGGYNEQF
CDR3 length: 15; J gene: TRBJ2-2; V gene: TRBV3-1/TRBV3-2; CDR3 protein: ASSQGREGILTGELF